This note documents a single T cell receptor beta chain sequence. The sample belongs to a study of cytomegalovirus exposure and HLA in healthy donors. The germline V gene has CDR1 WNHNN and CDR2 SYGVQD (reference sequence). J gave up 6 bases and V 5 bases, and 10 bases lay outside the gene matches. The CDR3 consists of 15 residues. Use of 60 Vbeta and 13 Jbeta primers characterized the PCR. Sequencing was performed with immunoSEQ multiplex PCR; in TCRdb, only in-frame clones are kept and a portion is missing. The sample totals just over 200,000 clones. Material for sequencing was PBMCs. The sequence derives from a girl aged 2-10 years in good health and CMV-seropositive. The J gene is TRBJ2-7, the V gene TRBV10-1, with 10 positions matching TRBD2. This chain's CDR3 is CASSPRGEREGEQYF. The CDR3 coding sequence is TGCGCCAGCAGTCCTCGCGGGGAGCGGGAGGGCGAGCAGTACTTC.